The T cell receptor beta chain under discussion was sequenced for a study of cytomegalovirus exposure and HLA in healthy donors. About the study: An analysis done earlier identified 100 million to 140 million unique TCR beta sequences from approximately 200 million T cells. Points from the study as a whole: According to an earlier analysis, most TCR beta V segments yielded productive rearrangements about 90% or about 30% of the time. There were some public TCRs occurring in many donors, but most TCR sequences were rare.

It was with 60 Vbeta and 13 Jbeta primers that the PCR ran. Profiling relied on immunoSEQ multiplex PCR, and the TCRdb table lists in-frame clones only, not all of them. This sample has tens of thousands of clones; about 81% occur once, and the top ten carry 6.5% to 8%. To note about this clone: As yet, its antigen is unknown.

V lost 6 bases, J lost 0 bases, and 8 bases stayed unmatched. This CDR3 is 16 amino acids long. Germline loops: CDR1 SNHLY, CDR2 FYNNEI. Input material: PBMCs. The chain is built from TRBV2 and TRBJ1-5; 7 positions match TRBD1. The clonotype was recovered from a human donor in good health. The CDR3 spells CASREGTALSNQPQHF. The CDR3, as DNA: TGTGCCAGCAGGGAGGGGACAGCCCTTAGCAATCAGCCCCAGCATTTT. The full variable domain, rest sourced from reference TRBV2 and TRBJ1-5, is EPEVTQTPSHQVTQMGQEVILRCVPISNHLYFYWYRQILGQKVEFLVSFYNNEISEKSEIFDDQFSVERPDGSNFTLKIRSTKLEDSAMYFCASREGTALSNQPQHFGDGTRLSIL.